Listed below are T cell receptor beta chains from one sample, sequenced in a study of blood T cell repertoires in COVID-19. TCRdb's table, derived via immunoSEQ multiplex PCR, lists solely in-frame clones and lacks some. The sample carries 140,000 to 150,000 clones, 75% to 85% recorded once. Sequenced input: peripheral blood. The source of these receptors is a man aged 60-69 years with active or convalescent COVID-19. Both conserved end residues are part of each CDR3. D genes are given only for firm matches. Only part of the rows carry a size: once, few, many, or a class if the clone is expanded.

v_call,clone_size,d_call,j_call,cdr3_nt,cdr3_aa
TRBV9,.,TRBD1,TRBJ1-1,TGTGCCAGCAGTCGGGACCAGGGGGCGGGCACTGAAGCTTTCTTT,CASSRDQGAGTEAFF
TRBV4-3,.,.,TRBJ1-4,TGCGCCAGCAGCCAAGTTTGGGGGACATCTAATGAAAAACTGTTTTTT,CASSQVWGTSNEKLFF
TRBV7-2,.,.,TRBJ2-7,TGTGCCAGCGGCCGCGGGGCCGACTACGAGCAGTACTTC,CASGRGADYEQYF
TRBV19,.,TRBD2,TRBJ2-1,TGTGCCAGTGGGACTAGCGGGAGGTCGGGAAATGAGCAGTTCTTC,CASGTSGRSGNEQFF
TRBV7-2,.,TRBD2,TRBJ2-7,TGTGCCAGCAGCCCCAGAGGCGGCGGGAGGGCATACGAGCAGTACTTC,CASSPRGGGRAYEQYF
TRBV28,.,TRBD1,TRBJ1-1,TGTGCCAGCAGGATCAACAGGGGGTCTGAAGCTTTCTTT,CASRINRGSEAFF
TRBV7-9,.,.,TRBJ2-7,TGTGCCAGCAGCTCCCGAGACGGGCAGGGTGGCAACGAGCAGTACTTC,CASSSRDGQGGNEQYF
TRBV4-1,.,TRBD1,TRBJ2-7,TGCGCCAGCAGCTCCATGCCGGGACAGGGAGGTGGGGAGCAGTACTTC,CASSSMPGQGGGEQYF
TRBV28,few,.,TRBJ1-3,TGTGCCAGCAAGGGGGATAAGGGCTCAAGTCGGCCCTCTGGAAACACCATATATTTT,CASKGDKGSSRPSGNTIYF
TRBV4-1,.,TRBD1,TRBJ2-5,TGCGCCAGCAGCCAAAGGGACAGGGCTGACCAAGAGACCCAGTACTTC,CASSQRDRADQETQYF
TRBV6-2/TRBV6-3,.,.,TRBJ1-1,TGTGCCAGCAGTTACTCCCTAGTGAAAGCTTTCTTT,CASSYSLVKAFF
TRBV27,.,TRBD1,TRBJ1-2,TGTGCCAGCAGTAACACAGGGGAGTATGGCTACACCTTC,CASSNTGEYGYTF
TRBV27,.,.,TRBJ2-3,TGTGCCAGCAGTTTAATCGGGGGTACGCAGTATTTT,CASSLIGGTQYF
TRBV28,.,TRBD1,TRBJ2-7,TGTGCCAGCAGTTTCGGACAGGATATTCCCTACGAGCAGTACTTC,CASSFGQDIPYEQYF
TRBV5-8,.,.,TRBJ2-2,TGTGCCAGCAGCTTGGGTTCAGTCGGGGAGCTGTTTTTT,CASSLGSVGELFF
TRBV7-2,once,.,TRBJ1-5,TGTGCCACCTCCACTATGGTAGGGGGTCAGCCCCAGCATTTT,CATSTMVGGQPQHF
TRBV7-9,many,TRBD2,TRBJ2-1,TGTGCCAGCGTACTAGCGGGAGTCACTGAGCAGTTCTTC,CASVLAGVTEQFF